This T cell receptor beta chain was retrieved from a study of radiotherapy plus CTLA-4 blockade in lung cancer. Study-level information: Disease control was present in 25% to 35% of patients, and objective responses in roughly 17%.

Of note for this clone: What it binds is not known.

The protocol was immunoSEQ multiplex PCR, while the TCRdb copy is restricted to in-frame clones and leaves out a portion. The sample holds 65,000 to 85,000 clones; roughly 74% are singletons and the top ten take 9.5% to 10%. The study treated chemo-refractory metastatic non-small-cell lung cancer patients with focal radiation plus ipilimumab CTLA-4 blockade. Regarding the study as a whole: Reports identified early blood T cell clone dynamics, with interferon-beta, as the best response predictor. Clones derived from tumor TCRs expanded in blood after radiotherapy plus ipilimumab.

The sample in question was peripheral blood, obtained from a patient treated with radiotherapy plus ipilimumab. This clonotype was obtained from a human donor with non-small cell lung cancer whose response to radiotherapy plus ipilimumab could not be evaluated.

CDR3 nucleotides: TGTGCCAGCAGCTTGGTTGGAGGGATTGAGCAGTTCTTC. It specifies CASSLVGGIEQFF. This rearrangement joins TRBV5-8 to TRBJ2-1; possibly TRBD2 for D (6 bases). From germline, CDR1 is SGHTS and CDR2 YDEGEE. V gave up 0 bases and J gave up 9 bases, with 10 bases separating them. The CDR3 is 13 amino acids. Variable domain in full (rest from reference TRBV5-8 and TRBJ2-1): EAGVTQSPTHLIKTRGQQATLRCSPISGHTSVYWYQQALGLGLQFLLWYDEGEERNRGNFPPRFSGRQFPNYSSELNVNALELEDSALYLCASSLVGGIEQFFGPGTRLTVL.